This is a list of T cell receptor beta chains from one sample in a study of blood T cells in healthy people across ages. TCRdb called the 5' RACE reads again in MiXCR, with one record for every CDR3 protein. The repertoire holds over 1.5 million distinct CDR3 sequences, with around 50% as singletons. Sequencing input: blood. Receptors were obtained from a woman between 40 and 50 years old in good health. Both conserved end residues are part of each CDR3. D genes are given only for firm matches. A clone size is listed for some rows: how often the clone was seen (once, few, many), or a class if it is expanded.

V	size	J	length	D	DNA	CDR3
TRBV29-1	few	TRBJ2-3	11	NA	TGCAGCGTTTTCCTCTTCGATACGCAGTATTTT	CSVFLFDTQYF
TRBV6-5	NA	TRBJ2-1	17	TRBD2	TGTGCCAGCAGTTACTCGGCTACTAGCGGGGCCAACAATGAGCAGTTCTTC	CASSYSATSGANNEQFF
TRBV20-1	many	TRBJ2-5	11	TRBD2	TGCAGCGGGAGGGGGCAAGAGACCCAGTACTTC	CSGRGQETQYF
TRBV12-3/TRBV12-4	NA	TRBJ1-5	14	NA	TGTGCCAGCAGGCCGGGGGGTTCGGGACGGCCCCAGCATTTT	CASRPGGSGRPQHF
TRBV7-2	NA	TRBJ1-2	17	NA	TGTGCCAGCACCCTTACGGGTGGATGGGGCGCAGGCTATGGCTACACCTTC	CASTLTGGWGAGYGYTF
TRBV7-2	NA	TRBJ1-4	15	NA	TGTGCCAGCAGCTACATTGGGGGGGCGAATGAAAAACTGTTTTTT	CASSYIGGANEKLFF
TRBV5-5	few	TRBJ2-3	14	NA	TGTGCCAGCAGCTCGCCCGGTAGGGTAGATACGCAGTATTTT	CASSSPGRVDTQYF
TRBV7-9	few	TRBJ2-4	14	TRBD1	TGTGCCAGCAGCAGACCCCTTGACAGGGACATTCAGTACTTC	CASSRPLDRDIQYF
TRBV6-1	few	TRBJ2-1	15	NA	TGTGCCAGCAGTGACAGGGACGAAATTTACAATGAGCAGTTCTTC	CASSDRDEIYNEQFF
TRBV6-5	NA	TRBJ2-7	13	NA	TGTGCCAGCAGTTACTCGAACTTTGGCGAGCAGTACTTC	CASSYSNFGEQYF
TRBV7-9	NA	TRBJ1-5	15	TRBD1	TGTGCCAGCAGCCGGACAGGGGCGATCAATCAGCCCCAGCATTTT	CASSRTGAINQPQHF
TRBV7-2	NA	TRBJ2-1	14	NA	TGTGCCAGCAGCCCCAGTCCATCCTACAATGAGCAGTTCTTC	CASSPSPSYNEQFF
TRBV28	NA	TRBJ1-2	14	TRBD1	TGTGCCAGTCAGGAACAGGGGCAGGGCTATGGCTACACCTTC	CASQEQGQGYGYTF
TRBV25-1	NA	TRBJ1-2	15	NA	TGTGCCAGCAGCGCCCAGGGCACGGGATTGGGTGGCTACACCTTC	CASSAQGTGLGGYTF
TRBV4-2	NA	TRBJ1-5	17	NA	TGTGCCAGCAGCCAAGATCAGTCGACAGATAGCAATCAGCCCCAGCATTTT	CASSQDQSTDSNQPQHF
TRBV12-3/TRBV12-4	NA	TRBJ1-4	12	NA	TGTGCCAGCAGTTTCGCAGGGAGTTTTCTGTTTTTT	CASSFAGSFLFF
TRBV20-1	NA	TRBJ2-7	14	NA	TGCAGTGCTAGCACCGTGACTAGTGCGTACGAGCAGTACTTC	CSASTVTSAYEQYF
TRBV10-2	NA	TRBJ2-5	14	TRBD2	TGCGCCAGCAGTGATCCTAGCGGATCGGAGACCCAGTACTTC	CASSDPSGSETQYF
TRBV29-1	few	TRBJ2-1	13	TRBD2	TGCAGCGTCGGGGGGGGTATCGGGGACTCCCAGTTCTTC	CSVGGGIGDSQFF
TRBV6-2/TRBV6-3	NA	TRBJ2-7	14	NA	TGTGCCAGCAGTGCGCCGACAGGACCCTACGAGCAGTACTTC	CASSAPTGPYEQYF
TRBV7-9	NA	TRBJ2-3	15	NA	TGTGCCAGCAGCTTAGTCACGAGGACCACAGATACGCAGTATTTT	CASSLVTRTTDTQYF
TRBV12-5	NA	TRBJ1-5	18	NA	TGTGCTAGTGATTGGACATCCCGGGACACGCCTTTCAATCAGCCCCAGCATTTT	CASDWTSRDTPFNQPQHF
TRBV4-2	NA	TRBJ2-7	17	NA	TGTGCCAGCAGCCAAGAAGCGCGCGGGGTCCCGTTCTACGAGCAGTACTTC	CASSQEARGVPFYEQYF
TRBV10-3	NA	TRBJ1-2	13	TRBD1	TGTGCCATCAGTGATGGGACAGGGAGAGGCTACACCTTC	CAISDGTGRGYTF
TRBV4-1	NA	TRBJ2-3	18	TRBD2	TGCGCCAGCAGCCAAGAACTGGTAGCGGGGATCATCACAGATACGCAGTATTTT	CASSQELVAGIITDTQYF
TRBV27	NA	TRBJ2-1	15	NA	TGTGCCAGCAGTTTATCGCGGACGACGTACAATGAGCAGTTCTTC	CASSLSRTTYNEQFF
TRBV5-5	NA	TRBJ2-2	16	TRBD1	TGTGCCAGCAGACTTGACAGGGGGCGCAGCACCGGGGAGCTGTTTTTT	CASRLDRGRSTGELFF
TRBV5-6	few	TRBJ2-1	18	TRBD2	TGTGCCAGCAGCTTGAGTCCGGCTAGCGGGGGAACTTGGAATGAGCAGTTCTTC	CASSLSPASGGTWNEQFF
TRBV6-2/TRBV6-3	few	TRBJ1-2	15	NA	TGCGACCAGCGAGGTCCGAGACAGAGAAACTATGGCTACACCTTC	CDQRGPRQRNYGYTF
TRBV5-1	NA	TRBJ2-4	14	TRBD1	TGCGCCAGCAGCTGGAGGGGGACAGGGGACATTCAGTACTTC	CASSWRGTGDIQYF
TRBV2	NA	TRBJ2-7	14	NA	TGTGCCAGCAGTGAGAGACATGGGGCCTACGAGCAGTACTTC	CASSERHGAYEQYF
TRBV20-1	NA	TRBJ2-5	11	TRBD2	TGCAGTGGACCTCGGGAGGTGACCCAGTACTTC	CSGPREVTQYF
TRBV20-1	few	TRBJ1-5	14	TRBD1	TGCAGTGCTGCCGGGACAGGGCGAGATCAGCCCCAGCATTTT	CSAAGTGRDQPQHF
TRBV20-1	NA	TRBJ2-6	14	NA	TGCAGTGCTATAAGGGGGTGGGGGGCCAACGTCCTGACTTTC	CSAIRGWGANVLTF
TRBV18	once	TRBJ2-5	16	TRBD1	TGTGCCAGCTCACCTCAACGGGACAGGGTACAAGAGACCCAGTACTTC	CASSPQRDRVQETQYF
TRBV4-1	NA	TRBJ2-1	15	TRBD2	TGCGCCAGCAGCCAAGGGACTAGCGGGGGGAAGGAGCAGTTCTTC	CASSQGTSGGKEQFF
TRBV20-1	NA	TRBJ1-6	15	NA	TGCAGTGCTAGAGATCAAGTCAGACTCAATTCACCCCTCCACTTT	CSARDQVRLNSPLHF
TRBV6-5	NA	TRBJ2-7	15	TRBD1	TGTGCCAGCAGTCCCAGGGGGAAGCCTTCCTACGAGCAGTACTTC	CASSPRGKPSYEQYF
TRBV27	NA	TRBJ2-7	12	NA	TGTGCCACCCGGGACACCAGGGAAGAGCAGTACTTC	CATRDTREEQYF
TRBV4-3	NA	TRBJ1-1	15	NA	TGCGCCAGCAGCCAAGTCGGGACATCGAACACTGAAGCTTTCTTT	CASSQVGTSNTEAFF
TRBV9	few	TRBJ2-1	12	NA	TGTGCCAGCAGCGTAGGGAGTTATGAGCAGTTCTTC	CASSVGSYEQFF